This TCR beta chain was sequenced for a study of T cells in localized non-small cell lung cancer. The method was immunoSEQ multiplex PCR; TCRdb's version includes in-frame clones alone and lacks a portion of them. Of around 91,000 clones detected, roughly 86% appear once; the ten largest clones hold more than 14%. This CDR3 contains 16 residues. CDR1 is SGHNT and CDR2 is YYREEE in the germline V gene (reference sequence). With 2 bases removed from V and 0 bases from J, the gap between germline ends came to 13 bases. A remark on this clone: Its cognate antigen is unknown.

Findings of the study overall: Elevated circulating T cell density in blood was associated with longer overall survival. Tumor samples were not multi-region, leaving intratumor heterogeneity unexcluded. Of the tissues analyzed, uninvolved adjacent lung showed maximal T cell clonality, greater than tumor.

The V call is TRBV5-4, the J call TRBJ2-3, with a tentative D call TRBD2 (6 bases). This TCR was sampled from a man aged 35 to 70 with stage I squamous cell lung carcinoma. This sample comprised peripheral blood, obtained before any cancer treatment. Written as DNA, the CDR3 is TGTGCCAGCAGCTTACCCGGGGGAGCGAGCACAGATACGCAGTATTTT. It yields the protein CASSLPGGASTDTQYF.